This T cell receptor (beta chain) originates from a study of blood T cells in healthy people across ages. The germline V gene encodes CDR1 SQVTM and CDR2 ANQGSEA. Losses at the gene ends were 4 bases for V and 6 bases for J; bases not matched to a gene: 5. This CDR3 comprises 13 residues. The use of a sample-barcoded 5' primer and a J-beta primer mix characterized a second PCR of roughly 6 to 11 cycles. TCRdb processed the 5' RACE reads anew with MiXCR; each CDR3 protein has one entry. The sample has approximately 1.5 million distinct CDR3 sequences; about 42% are singletons. The TCR comes from a young woman in good health. The sample comprised blood. The V gene is TRBV29-1, the J gene TRBJ1-5, with TRBD1 matching over 8 bases. The CDR3 region is CSVAHDRGQPQHF. The CDR3, as DNA: TGCAGCGTTGCCCATGACAGGGGTCAGCCCCAGCATTTT.